The 31 T cell receptor beta chains presented below share a single source sample, sequenced in a study of technical replicates of blood from a handful of donors (dated 2017 in TCRdb). Library construction relied on the immunoSEQ multiplex PCR assay. Held by TCRdb, this immuneACCESS table contains in-frame sequences only and omits some clones. Under half of the omission traces to an unresolved V gene where checked; the cause of the rest is unknown. This sample lists approximately 58,000 clones; 86% were detected once. 5.6% of the sample is held by the ten biggest clonotypes. The sample comprised PBMCs. All receptors come from a human donor in good health. Some clones in this sample may be carry-over from other donors' samples.

The V call is TRBV5-6, the J call TRBJ1-1; TRBD1 might be the D (6 bases). Between the trimmed V and J ends, which lost 2 bases and 8 bases, there was a span of 7 bases. The CDR3 is 11 amino acids. Germline CDR1 is SGHDT and CDR2 is YYEEEE. The CDR3 loop is CASSLQGEAFF. The CDR3 DNA sequence: TGTGCCAGCAGCTTACAGGGAGAAGCTTTCTTT.

The chain is built from TRBV6-1 and TRBJ2-3, with 12 bases matching TRBD2. Trimming took 6 bases from V and 2 from J; bases not matched to a gene: 3. CDR3 length equals 15 residues. CDR1 MNHNS and CDR2 SASEGT come from the germline V gene. CDR3 sequence (DNA): TGTGCCAGCAGCCGACTAGCGGGAGTCACAGATACGCAGTATTTT. It yields the protein CASSRLAGVTDTQYF.

Concerning this clone itself: The sample holds other DNA sequences that translate to the same CDR3. V gene TRBV7-2 combines with J gene TRBJ2-7; the match to TRBD2 covers 10 bases. After removal of 1 base from V and 2 bases from J, the junction contained 2 bases not matched to a gene. Per germline, CDR1 SGHTA and CDR2 FQGNSA. This CDR3 region has 15 residues. In nucleotides, the CDR3 is TGTGCCAGCAGCTTAGTAGGGACTAGCGCCTACGAGCAGTACTTC. Translating it yields CASSLVGTSAYEQYF.

J is TRBJ1-2 and V is TRBV29-1, with D tentatively TRBD1 (5 bases). Trimming shortened V by 3 bases and J by 0 bases, and 8 bases separated the two germline ends. This CDR3 is built from 13 residues. CDR1 SQVTM and CDR2 ANQGSEA come from the germline V gene. The CDR3 protein is CSVDPGTNYGYTF. The CDR3 DNA reads TGCAGCGTTGATCCAGGGACTAACTATGGCTACACCTTC.

To note about this clone: This sample includes further DNA sequences coding for the same CDR3. This rearrangement joins TRBV5-1 to TRBJ2-1, with TRBD2 as a possible D gene (5 bases). The ends were cut back, 2 bases at V and 2 bases at J, with 8 bases in the middle. The CDR3 runs 14 residues. Per germline, CDR1 SGHRS and CDR2 YFSETQ. The CDR3 bases are TGCGCCAGCAGCTTAAGCGGAGCCTACAATGAGCAGTTCTTC. Translated: CASSLSGAYNEQFF.

This CDR3 reads CASSLDRTSGLAKNIQYF. The CDR3 coding sequence is TGTGCCAGCAGCTTAGATCGAACTAGCGGACTAGCCAAAAACATTCAGTACTTC. The chain uses TRBV11-2 and TRBJ2-4; the match to TRBD2 covers 8 bases. This CDR3 comprises 18 residues. Germline V gene data show CDR1 as SGHAT and CDR2 as FQNNGV. The V and J ends lost 0 bases and 0 bases, in that order; junction bases with no gene match: 7.

The genes are TRBV2 and TRBJ1-6, with a possible D match to TRBD1 (5 bases). Germline V gives CDR1 SNHLY, CDR2 FYNNEI. The CDR3 is made up of 11 amino acids. Trimming cost V 6 bases and J 14 bases, with 11 bases left between them. The DNA of the CDR3 is TGTGCCAGCAGCGAGGACAAGTCCCTCCACTTT. It translates to CASSEDKSLHF.

The CDR3 DNA reads as TGTGCCAGCAGCGTTACTAGCAGGGCTACCAAAAACATTCAGTACTTC. It translates to CASSVTSRATKNIQYF. This sequence joins TRBV7-2 and TRBJ2-4; tentatively, D is TRBD2 (6 bases). Trimming removed 5 bases at V and 2 bases at J, with 16 bases between. This CDR3 contains 16 residues. CDR1 SGHTA and CDR2 FQGNSA come from the germline V gene.

The chain combines TRBV18 with TRBJ1-1; D uncertain. This CDR3 is 12 amino acids long. CDR1 is KGHSH, CDR2 LQKENI, per germline. Deletions cut 2 bases from V and 8 bases from J, with 9 bases between. CDR3 sequence reads: CASSPEAAEAFF. DNA for the CDR3: TGTGCCAGCTCACCAGAAGCGGCAGAAGCTTTCTTT.

The chain has TRBV5-1 and TRBJ2-1; D is perhaps TRBD2 (6 bases). The ends were cut back, 5 bases at V and 8 bases at J, with 17 bases in the middle. The CDR3 runs to 14 residues. Germline CDR1 SGHRS, CDR2 YFSETQ. CDR3 in DNA: TGCGCCAGCAGTCGGGAGCGTTCTGGGCATGAGCAGTTCTTC. It is translated as CASSRERSGHEQFF.

The chain joins TRBV7-9 to TRBJ2-2; 12 nucleotides agree with TRBD2. The CDR3 contains 16 residues. The V segment lost 5 bases and the J segment 7 bases; nucleotides outside the gene matches: 8. Germline-derived CDR1 and CDR2 are SEHNR and FQNEAQ (reference sequence). CDR3 sequence reads: CASSPGLAGRSGELFF. In DNA form, the CDR3 reads TGTGCCAGCAGCCCTGGACTAGCGGGGCGGAGCGGGGAGCTGTTTTTT.

The rearrangement links TRBV18 to TRBJ2-5; 14 positions match TRBD2. CDR3 size: 14 residues. Unmatched junction bases numbered 0, after V lost 4 bases and J lost 5 bases. Looked up from germline, CDR1 is KGHSH and CDR2 is LQKENI. The CDR3 here is CASSRTSGRETQYF. The CDR3 nucleotides are TGTGCCAGCTCACGGACTAGCGGGAGGGAGACCCAGTACTTC.

The chain has TRBV5-5 and TRBJ2-5, with a weak D call TRBD1 (5 bases). This CDR3 region has 14 residues. The germline V and J ends were trimmed by 4 bases and 8 bases, with 18 bases remaining between them. Germline V CDR1 and CDR2: SGHKS, YYEKEE (reference sequence). The CDR3 sequence: CASSVDSLTGTQYF. CDR3 sequence (DNA): TGTGCCAGCAGCGTAGACAGTCTTACCGGCACCCAGTACTTC.

This clone came up a few times. This chain connects TRBV5-1 to TRBJ2-7, with 9 bases identical to TRBD1. Germline values: CDR1 SGHRS, CDR2 YFSETQ. CDR3 length: 15 residues. V was pared by 3 bases and J by 1 base, with 5 bases of the junction left unmatched. The CDR3 DNA is TGCGCCAGCAGCTCGCCCGGGACAGGGTCCTACGAGCAGTACTTC. The encoded protein is CASSSPGTGSYEQYF.

The chain has TRBV29-1 and TRBJ1-1; a weak D match, TRBD1 (5 bases). The germline CDR1 and CDR2 sequences are SQVTM and ANQGSEA. This CDR3 contains 13 residues. V dropped 6 bases and J dropped 4 bases, with 15 bases sitting between them. CDR3 amino acids: CSVPQGKVTEAFF. The CDR3 DNA is TGCAGCGTGCCGCAGGGTAAAGTCACTGAAGCTTTCTTT. Complete variable domain (other parts from reference TRBV29-1 and TRBJ1-1): SAVISQKPSRDICQRGTSLTIQCQVDSQVTMMFWYRQQPGQSLTLIATANQGSEATYESGFVIDKFPISRPNLTFSTLTVSNMSPEDSSIYLCSVPQGKVTEAFFGQGTRLTVV.

The rearrangement links TRBV4-3 to TRBJ2-3, with 8 bases lining up with TRBD1. The CDR3 loop spans 15 amino acids. From germline, CDR1 is LGHNA and CDR2 YSLEER. With 0 bases clipped from V and 5 bases from J, the junction kept 4 bases outside the gene matches. CDR3 loop: CASSQDRQGIDTQYF. The DNA of the CDR3 is TGCGCCAGCAGCCAAGATCGACAGGGGATAGATACGCAGTATTTT.

For the CDR3, the DNA is TGTGCCAGCAGCTCTGGACAGACAAGCTCCTATAATTCACCCCTCCACTTT. Encoded protein: CASSSGQTSSYNSPLHF. The rearrangement links TRBV5-4 to TRBJ1-6, with a weak D call TRBD1 (6 bases). The V gene lost 3 bases and the J gene lost 0 bases, with 13 bases spanning the gap. CDR3 length: 17 residues. The germline V gene has CDR1 SGHNT and CDR2 YYREEE (reference sequence).

V usage is TRBV7-8 and J usage is TRBJ2-1, with TRBD1 matching 8 bases. J was trimmed by 9 bases and V by 1 base; bases with no gene match: 14. The CDR3 covers 17 residues. Germline V gene sequence: CDR1 SGHVS, CDR2 FQNEAQ. The CDR3 DNA reads as TGTGCCAGCAGCTTAGTAGGGGTAAGGACAGGGTCGGGTGAGCAGTTCTTC. It is translated as CASSLVGVRTGSGEQFF.

The chain couples TRBV19 to TRBJ2-2; D unclear. The CDR3 consists of 13 residues. Trimming stripped 1 base from V and 7 bases from J, with 7 bases between. Germline values: CDR1 LNHDA, CDR2 SQIVND (reference sequence). CDR3 sequence: CASSIALGGELFF. CDR3 in DNA: TGTGCCAGTAGTATAGCACTCGGCGGGGAGCTGTTTTTT.

The chain couples TRBV11-2 to TRBJ1-6; D not resolved. V shed 0 bases and J shed 0 bases, with 6 bases lying between them. Germline V gene data show CDR1 as SGHAT and CDR2 as FQNNGV. The CDR3 length is 16 residues. Here the CDR3 DNA reads TGTGCCAGCAGCTTAGATCACAGCTCCTATAATTCACCCCTCCACTTT. Amino acids: CASSLDHSSYNSPLHF.

This clone was recorded only once. This sequence joins TRBV7-2 and TRBJ2-7; 12 bases are a match to TRBD2. The CDR3 totals 17 residues. V lost 2 bases, J lost 6 bases, and 11 bases stayed unmatched. The germline gives CDR1 SGHTA, CDR2 FQGNSA. The CDR3 bases are TGTGCCAGCAGCTTATCGTCCGCTAGCGGGAGGGCCAGCGAGCAGTACTTC. It is translated as CASSLSSASGRASEQYF.

By its share, this clone is medium-sized. Different DNA sequences within this sample yield the same CDR3. The V call is TRBV6-5, the J call TRBJ2-7, with 11 bases aligning to TRBD2. Germline CDR1 MNHEY, CDR2 SVGAGI. Trimming removed 2 bases from V and 1 base from J; junction bases left unmatched: 1. The CDR3 spans 15 residues. The CDR3 coding sequence is TGTGCCAGCAGTTACACTAGCGGGAGTTCCTACGAGCAGTACTTC. This translates into CASSYTSGSSYEQYF.

The chain recombines TRBV4-1 with TRBJ2-1; no definite D call. CDR3 length: 15 residues. The germline V and J ends were trimmed by 3 bases and 2 bases, with 11 bases remaining between them. Looked up from germline, CDR1 is MGHRA and CDR2 is YSYEKL. The CDR3 spells CASSHPPTAYNEQFF. As DNA, the CDR3 is TGCGCCAGCAGCCACCCGCCCACGGCCTACAATGAGCAGTTCTTC.

J is TRBJ2-7 and V is TRBV6-5; D is undetermined. Trimming took 3 bases from V and 0 from J, leaving 9 bases between them. Germline CDR1 MNHEY, CDR2 SVGAGI. The CDR3 loop spans 14 amino acids. This chain's CDR3 is CASSYGRGSYEQYF. The CDR3 DNA is TGTGCCAGCAGTTATGGCAGAGGCTCCTACGAGCAGTACTTC.

J is TRBJ2-1 and V is TRBV7-9; perhaps TRBD2 as D (6 bases). V lost 6 bases to trimming and J lost 9 bases, with 15 bases between them. The CDR3 totals 13 residues. Germline loops: CDR1 SEHNR, CDR2 FQNEAQ (reference sequence). CDR3 sequence: CASSPGQGGEQFF. The CDR3, as DNA: TGTGCCAGCAGTCCAGGGCAGGGAGGTGAGCAGTTCTTC.

J is TRBJ2-1 and V is TRBV9, with a tentative D call TRBD1 (7 bases). Trimming shortened V by 1 base and J by 1 base, and 21 bases separated the two germline ends. This CDR3 spans 19 amino acids. Germline lookup yields CDR1 SGDLS and CDR2 YYNGEE. CDR3 residues: CASSVLGQGGAESYNEQFF. The CDR3 DNA follows: TGTGCCAGCAGCGTATTGGGGCAGGGGGGCGCTGAGTCCTACAATGAGCAGTTCTTC.

The table lists this clone with a count of one. V is TRBV6-6 and J is TRBJ1-1, with D tentatively TRBD1 (6 bases). The CDR3 loop spans 15 amino acids. V was trimmed by 0 bases and J by 1 base, leaving 9 bases between them. Germline CDR1 MNHNY, CDR2 SVGAGI (reference sequence). The CDR3 sequence: CASSYSGARNTEAFF. As DNA, the CDR3 is TGTGCCAGCAGTTACTCGGGGGCTAGGAACACTGAAGCTTTCTTT.

This clone came up a few times. The V gene is TRBV7-8, the J gene TRBJ1-3; D not resolved. Per the germline V gene, CDR1 is SGHVS and CDR2 is FQNEAQ. The CDR3 consists of 18 residues. Deletions cut 5 bases from V and 0 bases from J, with 20 bases between. The CDR3 nucleotides are TGTGCCAGCAGCCTATGGTTCGGGGTCTCAAGCTCTGGAAACACCATATATTTT. It is translated as CASSLWFGVSSSGNTIYF.

The genes are TRBV11-2 and TRBJ1-1; perhaps TRBD1 as D (6 bases). CDR1 and CDR2 from the germline V gene are SGHAT and FQNNGV. The CDR3 sequence is 15 residues long. V shed 1 base and J shed 1 base, with 10 bases lying between them. CDR3 residues: CASSLAQGWNTEAFF. The CDR3 nucleotides read TGTGCCAGCAGCTTAGCACAGGGCTGGAACACTGAAGCTTTCTTT.

This clone was counted a single time. The CDR3 sequence: CASSLAAWDRGHWRYGYTF. CDR3 DNA: TGCGCCAGCAGCTTGGCCGCTTGGGACAGGGGGCATTGGAGGTATGGCTACACCTTC. The chain combines TRBV5-1 with TRBJ1-2; TRBD1 agrees at 12 bases. The germline CDR1 and CDR2 sequences are SGHRS and YFSETQ. The CDR3 extends over 19 amino acids. V lost 0 bases to trimming and J lost 5 bases; unmatched junction nucleotides: 14.

This chain joins TRBV9 and TRBJ2-3, with D possibly TRBD2 on 6 matching bases. Trimming pared 4 bases from V and 0 bases from J, leaving 12 bases between. This CDR3 has 15 amino acids. Germline V gene lookup returns CDR1 SGDLS and CDR2 YYNGEE. The CDR3 DNA follows: TGTGCCAGCAGCTTGGCGGGGACTAGCACAGATACGCAGTATTTT. This sequence encodes CASSLAGTSTDTQYF.